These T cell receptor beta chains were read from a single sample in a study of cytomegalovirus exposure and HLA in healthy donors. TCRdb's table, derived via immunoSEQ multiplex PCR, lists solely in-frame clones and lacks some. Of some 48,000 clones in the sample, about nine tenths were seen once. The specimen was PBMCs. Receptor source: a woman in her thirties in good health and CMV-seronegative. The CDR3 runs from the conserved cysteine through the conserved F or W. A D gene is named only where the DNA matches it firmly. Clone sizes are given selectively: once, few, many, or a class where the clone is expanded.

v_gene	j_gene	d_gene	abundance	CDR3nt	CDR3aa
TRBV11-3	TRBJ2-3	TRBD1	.	TGTGCCAGCAGCACGGGACAGGCCAGGGGTACGCAGTATTTT	CASSTGQARGTQYF
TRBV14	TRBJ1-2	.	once	TGTGCCAGCAGGCGAACGGGGTATGGCTACACCTTC	CASRRTGYGYTF
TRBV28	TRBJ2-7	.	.	TGTGCCAGCAGTTACGGGACTCTCTACGAGCAGTACTTC	CASSYGTLYEQYF
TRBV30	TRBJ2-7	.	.	TGTGCCTTACTTGGGCACTCCTACGAGCAGTACTTC	CALLGHSYEQYF
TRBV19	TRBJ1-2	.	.	TGTGCCAGTAGTGGTACAGGAATCTATGGCTACACCTTC	CASSGTGIYGYTF
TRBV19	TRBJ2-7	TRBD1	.	TGTGCCAGTAGCGGGACAGTAGGCTGGGGGCAGTACTTC	CASSGTVGWGQYF
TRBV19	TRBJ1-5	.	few	TGTGCCAGTAGTATAGAGACAGGCCTTTATAGCAATCAGCCCCAGCATTTT	CASSIETGLYSNQPQHF
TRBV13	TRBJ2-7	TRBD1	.	TGTGCCAGCAGCCCAACCGGGACAGCCTACGAGCAGTACTTC	CASSPTGTAYEQYF
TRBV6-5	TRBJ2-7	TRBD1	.	TGTGCCAGCAGTTACCTATCCGGGACAGCGGCCGAGCAGTACTTC	CASSYLSGTAAEQYF
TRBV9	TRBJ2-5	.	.	TGTGCCAGCGGGCGGGGCTCCGGGGCCCAGTACTTC	CASGRGSGAQYF
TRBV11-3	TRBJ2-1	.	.	TGTGCCAGCAGCTTAGGCCAAACTAGGAACAATGAGCAGTTCTTC	CASSLGQTRNNEQFF
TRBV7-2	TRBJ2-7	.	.	TGTGCCAGCAGCTCCACCGTCGGGGAGCAGTACTTC	CASSSTVGEQYF
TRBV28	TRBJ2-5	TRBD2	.	TGTGCCAGCAGTTTGACTAGCGGGGGGCAAGAGACCCAGTACTTC	CASSLTSGGQETQYF
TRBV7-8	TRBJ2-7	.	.	TGTGCCAGCAGCTTAGCCGGTTCCTACGAGCAGTACTTC	CASSLAGSYEQYF
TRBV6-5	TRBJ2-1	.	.	TGTGCCAGCAGTCCCCCCGCGTACAATGAGCAGTTCTTC	CASSPPAYNEQFF
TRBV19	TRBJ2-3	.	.	TGTGCCAGTAGTCGCGGGCCAGCAGATACGCAGTATTTT	CASSRGPADTQYF
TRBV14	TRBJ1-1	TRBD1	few	TGTGCCAGCAGCCAAGGGGACAGGGGACGGGGAGCTTTCTTT	CASSQGDRGRGAFF
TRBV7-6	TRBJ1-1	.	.	TGTGCCAGCAGCCTGCGGGCTGGCACTGAAGCTTTCTTT	CASSLRAGTEAFF
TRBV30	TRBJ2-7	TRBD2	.	TGTGCCTGGAGTGAACTAGCGGGTAGCTCCTACGAGCAGTACTTC	CAWSELAGSSYEQYF
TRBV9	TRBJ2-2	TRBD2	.	TGTGCCAGCAGCGCGGGGGGGACTAGCGCGAACACCGGGGAGCTGTTTTTT	CASSAGGTSANTGELFF
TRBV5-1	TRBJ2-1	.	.	TGCGCCAGCAGCCAGATAAAGGTGGACAGCTCCTACAATGAGCAGTTCTTC	CASSQIKVDSSYNEQFF
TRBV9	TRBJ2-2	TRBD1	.	TGTGCCAGCAGCGCGGGACAGGTGAACACCGGGGAGCTGTTTTTT	CASSAGQVNTGELFF
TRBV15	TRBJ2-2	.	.	TGTGCCACCAGCAGAGATAGAGGGATCGGGGAGCTGTTTTTT	CATSRDRGIGELFF
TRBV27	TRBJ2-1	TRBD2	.	TGTGCCAGCAGGTCTAGCGGGAGGGGGGAGCAGTTCTTC	CASRSSGRGEQFF
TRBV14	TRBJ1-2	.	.	TGTGCCAGCAGCCAAGATTTGAGGGATGGCTACACCTTC	CASSQDLRDGYTF
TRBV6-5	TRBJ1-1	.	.	TGTGCCAGCCTTCGAGGATCGAACACTGAAGCTTTCTTT	CASLRGSNTEAFF
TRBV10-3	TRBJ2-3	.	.	TGTGCCATCAGTGAACGGGGTCGCCTAGATACGCAGTATTTT	CAISERGRLDTQYF
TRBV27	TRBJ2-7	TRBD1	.	TGTGCCAGCTCCGACGCCCCGTGGACAGGGAACTACGAGCAGTACTTC	CASSDAPWTGNYEQYF
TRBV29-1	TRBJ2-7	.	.	TGCAGCGGGTCGACTGGCTACGAGCAGTACTTC	CSGSTGYEQYF
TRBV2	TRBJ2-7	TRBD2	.	TGTGCCAGCAGAGCTGGGACTAGCGGACCCTACGAGCAGTACTTC	CASRAGTSGPYEQYF
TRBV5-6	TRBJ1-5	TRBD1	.	TGTGCCAGCAGCTTAGGACAGGGACGGGTGAGAAATCAGCCCCAGCATTTT	CASSLGQGRVRNQPQHF
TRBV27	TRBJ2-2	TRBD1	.	TGTGCCAGTTCCGACCAGGGGGCGAGCACCGGGGAGCTGTTTTTT	CASSDQGASTGELFF
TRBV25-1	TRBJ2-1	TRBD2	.	TGTGCCAGCTCTGGACTAGCGGGAGTCTTGGAGCAGTTCTTC	CASSGLAGVLEQFF
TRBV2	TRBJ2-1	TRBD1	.	TGTGCCAGCGGCCTGACAGGGCCCTCCTACAATGAGCAGTTCTTC	CASGLTGPSYNEQFF
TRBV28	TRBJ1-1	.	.	TGTGCCAGCAAGGAACAGGACACTGAAGCTTTCTTT	CASKEQDTEAFF
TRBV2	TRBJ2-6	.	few	TGTGCCAGCAGCGGACCCGGACAGACTGGGGCCAACGTCCTGACTTTC	CASSGPGQTGANVLTF
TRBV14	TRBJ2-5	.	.	TGTGCCAGGAGTAACTCAGCGGAGACCCAGTACTTC	CARSNSAETQYF